These T cell receptor beta chains were read from a single sample in a study of beta chain features in type 1 diabetes. Only in-frame clones appear in the TCRdb table, and some are missing; sequencing was by immunoSEQ multiplex PCR. The sample yields roughly 340,000 clones, roughly 12% seen once. Source material: naive CD4+ T cells from blood. The receptors were gathered from a woman aged 18-35 years with type 1 diabetes. Each CDR3 is given with its conserved first and last residue. A D gene is named only where the DNA matches it firmly. Size values are once, few and many counts, or a class for expanded clones, and some rows have none.

V gene: TRBV11-2
clone size: .
D gene: TRBD1
J gene: TRBJ2-5
CDR3 length: 17
CDR3 protein: CASSLDRGTGGQETQYF
CDR3 DNA: TGTGCCAGCAGCTTAGATCGCGGGACAGGGGGCCAAGAGACCCAGTACTTC

V gene: TRBV19
clone size: few
D gene: TRBD2
J gene: TRBJ2-1
CDR3 length: 15
CDR3 protein: CASSPTSGSHNEQFF
CDR3 DNA: TGTGCCAGTAGCCCGACTAGCGGGAGCCACAATGAGCAGTTCTTC

V gene: TRBV7-9
clone size: .
D gene: TRBD1
J gene: TRBJ1-1
CDR3 length: 13
CDR3 protein: CASSTGVGTEAFF
CDR3 DNA: TGTGCCAGCAGCACAGGGGTGGGCACTGAAGCTTTCTTT

V gene: TRBV7-9
clone size: .
D gene: TRBD2
J gene: TRBJ2-1
CDR3 length: 15
CDR3 protein: CASRYSGSSYNEQFF
CDR3 DNA: TGTGCCAGCAGGTATAGCGGGAGCTCCTACAATGAGCAGTTCTTC

V gene: TRBV11-3
clone size: .
D gene: .
J gene: TRBJ2-5
CDR3 length: 14
CDR3 protein: CASSLARQPETQYF
CDR3 DNA: TGTGCCAGCAGCTTGGCAAGACAGCCAGAGACCCAGTACTTC

V gene: TRBV9
clone size: few
D gene: .
J gene: TRBJ2-5
CDR3 length: 14
CDR3 protein: CASSVAGYQETQYF
CDR3 DNA: TGTGCCAGCAGCGTAGCCGGGTACCAAGAGACCCAGTACTTC

V gene: TRBV27
clone size: .
D gene: TRBD1
J gene: TRBJ1-4
CDR3 length: 15
CDR3 protein: CASSPDRDRAGKLFF
CDR3 DNA: TGTGCCAGCAGTCCAGACCGGGACAGGGCCGGAAAACTGTTTTTT

V gene: TRBV18
clone size: .
D gene: .
J gene: TRBJ1-3
CDR3 length: 17
CDR3 protein: CASSPIGRRETGNTIYF
CDR3 DNA: TGTGCCAGCTCACCAATAGGGAGACGAGAGACTGGAAACACCATATATTTT

V gene: TRBV27
clone size: .
D gene: .
J gene: TRBJ2-2
CDR3 length: 15
CDR3 protein: CASRLHGPRGGELFF
CDR3 DNA: TGTGCCAGCAGGCTCCACGGGCCACGGGGCGGGGAGCTGTTTTTT

V gene: TRBV5-1
clone size: few
D gene: .
J gene: TRBJ2-3
CDR3 length: 13
CDR3 protein: CASHTGSGDTQYF
CDR3 DNA: TGCGCCAGCCATACAGGGTCCGGAGATACGCAGTATTTT

V gene: TRBV2
clone size: .
D gene: TRBD1
J gene: TRBJ1-2
CDR3 length: 15
CDR3 protein: CASSYPGQGPYGYTF
CDR3 DNA: TGTGCCAGCAGTTATCCGGGACAGGGGCCTTATGGCTACACCTTC

V gene: TRBV30
clone size: few
D gene: .
J gene: TRBJ1-5
CDR3 length: 12
CDR3 protein: CAWQGINQPQHF
CDR3 DNA: TGTGCCTGGCAGGGGATCAATCAGCCCCAGCATTTT

V gene: TRBV9
clone size: .
D gene: .
J gene: TRBJ2-3
CDR3 length: 16
CDR3 protein: CASRPVGGASTDTQYF
CDR3 DNA: TGTGCCAGCAGGCCCGTGGGGGGGGCCAGCACAGATACGCAGTATTTT

V gene: TRBV27
clone size: few
D gene: TRBD2
J gene: TRBJ2-1
CDR3 length: 17
CDR3 protein: CASSSPKASGNRAEQFF
CDR3 DNA: TGTGCCAGCAGTTCACCTAAGGCTAGCGGGAATCGCGCTGAGCAGTTCTTC

V gene: TRBV7-3
clone size: few
D gene: .
J gene: TRBJ1-1
CDR3 length: 13
CDR3 protein: CASSWRENTEAFF
CDR3 DNA: TGTGCCAGCAGCTGGCGGGAGAACACTGAAGCTTTCTTT

V gene: TRBV19
clone size: few
D gene: TRBD1
J gene: TRBJ1-2
CDR3 length: 13
CDR3 protein: CASTRDRLYGYTF
CDR3 DNA: TGTGCCAGTACCCGGGACAGACTCTATGGCTACACCTTC

V gene: TRBV28
clone size: few
D gene: TRBD2
J gene: TRBJ2-1
CDR3 length: 14
CDR3 protein: CASSLAGGPNEQFF
CDR3 DNA: TGTGCCAGCAGTCTAGCGGGAGGGCCCAATGAGCAGTTCTTC

V gene: TRBV28
clone size: few
D gene: .
J gene: TRBJ1-1
CDR3 length: 14
CDR3 protein: CASSLVSGGTEAFF
CDR3 DNA: TGTGCCAGCAGTTTAGTCTCGGGGGGCACTGAAGCTTTCTTT

V gene: TRBV28
clone size: .
D gene: .
J gene: TRBJ2-7
CDR3 length: 16
CDR3 protein: CASSLGPWGPPYEQYF
CDR3 DNA: TGTGCCAGCAGCCTAGGCCCTTGGGGGCCGCCCTACGAGCAGTACTTC

V gene: TRBV29-1
clone size: few
D gene: .
J gene: TRBJ1-4
CDR3 length: 11
CDR3 protein: CSVDINEKLFF
CDR3 DNA: TGCAGCGTTGACATTAATGAAAAACTGTTTTTT

V gene: TRBV4-3
clone size: .
D gene: .
J gene: TRBJ2-3
CDR3 length: 14
CDR3 protein: CASSQGGRGDTQYF
CDR3 DNA: TGCGCCAGCAGCCAAGGAGGGCGAGGAGATACGCAGTATTTT

V gene: TRBV28
clone size: few
D gene: .
J gene: TRBJ2-5
CDR3 length: 16
CDR3 protein: CASSLPGLSFQETQYF
CDR3 DNA: TGTGCCAGCAGTCTCCCGGGACTGAGTTTTCAAGAGACCCAGTACTTC

V gene: TRBV28
clone size: few
D gene: .
J gene: TRBJ2-7
CDR3 length: 12
CDR3 protein: CASSLTLSEQYF
CDR3 DNA: TGTGCCAGCAGTTTAACCCTCAGCGAGCAGTACTTC

V gene: TRBV30
clone size: few
D gene: .
J gene: TRBJ2-3
CDR3 length: 17
CDR3 protein: CAWSVRFGRDGTDTQYF
CDR3 DNA: TGTGCCTGGAGTGTAAGGTTCGGACGGGATGGCACAGATACGCAGTATTTT

V gene: TRBV5-1
clone size: .
D gene: TRBD2
J gene: TRBJ2-7
CDR3 length: 17
CDR3 protein: CASSLGLAASSNYEQYF
CDR3 DNA: TGCGCCAGCAGCTTGGGACTAGCGGCCTCCTCGAACTACGAGCAGTACTTC

V gene: TRBV11-3
clone size: .
D gene: .
J gene: TRBJ1-4
CDR3 length: 13
CDR3 protein: CASSDRPVEKLFF
CDR3 DNA: TGTGCCAGCAGCGACAGGCCCGTGGAAAAACTGTTTTTT

V gene: TRBV5-4
clone size: .
D gene: TRBD2
J gene: TRBJ2-7
CDR3 length: 15
CDR3 protein: CASSEKSGREGEQYF
CDR3 DNA: TGTGCCAGCAGCGAAAAGAGCGGGAGGGAAGGCGAGCAGTACTTC

V gene: TRBV30
clone size: once
D gene: .
J gene: TRBJ1-1
CDR3 length: 13
CDR3 protein: CAWSADSDTEAFF
CDR3 DNA: TGTGCCTGGAGCGCCGACAGTGACACTGAAGCTTTCTTT

V gene: TRBV9
clone size: .
D gene: .
J gene: TRBJ2-4
CDR3 length: 12
CDR3 protein: CASSADRQTQYF
CDR3 DNA: TGTGCCAGCAGCGCGGACAGACAAACTCAGTACTTC

V gene: TRBV28
clone size: .
D gene: .
J gene: TRBJ2-2
CDR3 length: 16
CDR3 protein: CASSLFDSRNTGGLFF
CDR3 DNA: TGTGCCAGCAGTTTATTCGACAGCCGGAACACCGGGGGGCTGTTTTTT

V gene: TRBV11-2
clone size: .
D gene: .
J gene: TRBJ2-2
CDR3 length: 14
CDR3 protein: CASSALALEGELFF
CDR3 DNA: TGTGCCAGCAGCGCCCTGGCACTAGAGGGGGAGCTGTTTTTT